This T cell receptor (beta chain) was captured by sequencing in a study of CD8 T cells in ankylosing spondylitis. Study-level results: What seemed typical of ankylosing spondylitis blood was a TCR beta motif built from fewer than ten highly homologous variants.

With regard to this clonotype: Its antigen is still unknown.

TCRdb re-called the 5' RACE reads with MiXCR, one entry per CDR3 protein. The data hold 200,000 or so distinct CDR3 sequences, with around a sixth observed a single time. The germline gives CDR1 SQVTM, CDR2 ANQGSEA. There are 12 residues in the CDR3. Trimming pared 7 bases from V and 3 bases from J, leaving 11 bases between. The TCR sequence derives from a male donor aged 10-29 years with ankylosing spondylitis or in good health (not recorded which). Sequenced material: blood, either unsorted or a sorted T cell fraction (not recorded which). V usage is TRBV29-1 and J usage is TRBJ2-3; maybe TRBD2 (5 bases). The DNA for the CDR3 is TGCAGCGCGGAGACGGGAACAGATACGCAGTATTTT. Its translation: CSAETGTDTQYF.